A selection of T cell receptor beta chains follows, all from one sample in a study of blood T cell repertoires in COVID-19. Profiled with immunoSEQ multiplex PCR; TCRdb holds only in-frame clones, not every one. The sample has about 160,000 clones, 81% seen once. Sequencing was done on a sample of PBMCs or T cells enriched from blood (not recorded which). These receptor sequences come from a woman aged 40 to 50 with acute COVID-19. The CDR3 runs from the conserved cysteine through the conserved F or W. D genes are given only for firm matches. The size of a clone is reported for some rows only, either as once, few or many, or as a class for expanded clones.

j_call v_call clone_size d_call cdr3_nt cdr3_aa
TRBJ2-5 TRBV6-2/TRBV6-3 few TRBD1 TGTGCCAGCAGCAAGGACAGGGGAATCTCTCAAGAGACCCAGTACTTC CASSKDRGISQETQYF
TRBJ1-2 TRBV2 - - TGTGCCAGCAGTGAAGGGCCAGACTCCCGAGTAAAAACCTTC CASSEGPDSRVKTF
TRBJ2-5 TRBV7-7 - TRBD1 TGTGCTAGCAGCTCCTCAGGGCGGACAGGGCTAGGAGAGACCCAGTACTTC CASSSSGRTGLGETQYF
TRBJ2-7 TRBV5-1 many - TGCGCCAGCCGTAGAGAGGGCCACGAGCAGTACTTC CASRREGHEQYF
TRBJ1-4 TRBV11-2 - TRBD1 TGTGCCAGCAGCCCGGACAGGGGAGGAAAACTGTTTTTT CASSPDRGGKLFF
TRBJ1-1 TRBV5-4 - - TGTGCCAGCAGCCCCCGGGTGACAGTGAACACTGAAGCTTTCTTT CASSPRVTVNTEAFF
TRBJ2-3 TRBV7-9 few - TGTGCCAGCAGCTCCGGGGGGCATCCTAGCACAGATACGCAGTATTTT CASSSGGHPSTDTQYF
TRBJ2-1 TRBV6-5 - - TGTGCCAGCACGGAGAGGACAGCCTCCTACAATGAGCAGTTCTTC CASTERTASYNEQFF
TRBJ1-4 TRBV2 - - TGTGCCAGCAGTGAAGGGCAGATTGGTGAAAAACTGTTTTTT CASSEGQIGEKLFF
TRBJ1-1 TRBV15 - - TGTGCCACCGCGACAGCCATGAACACTGAAGCTTTCTTT CATATAMNTEAFF
TRBJ1-6 TRBV5-1 - - TGCGCCAGCAGCTTACAGGACACTAATTCACCCCTCCACTTT CASSLQDTNSPLHF
TRBJ1-1 TRBV18 - - TGTGCCAGCTCATCGACAGGTCGGTCCTACACTGAAGCTTTCTTT CASSSTGRSYTEAFF
TRBJ2-5 TRBV7-9 once TRBD2 TGTGCCAGCAGCTTAGCTAGCGGGATGTACCAAGAGACCCAGTACTTC CASSLASGMYQETQYF
TRBJ2-1 TRBV29-1 few - TGCAGCGTTGAAGAAAGAACGGTCTCCTACAATGAGCAGTTCTTC CSVEERTVSYNEQFF
TRBJ1-6 TRBV25-1 once - TGTGCCAGCAGTAGGATGGTGCGGCCCCTCCACTTT CASSRMVRPLHF
TRBJ2-3 TRBV7-3 - TRBD2 TGTGCCAGCAGCCTCAGCGGGAGGACAACACAAGATACGCAGTATTTT CASSLSGRTTQDTQYF
TRBJ1-2 TRBV12-3/TRBV12-4 - - TGTGCCAGCAGTTTGCAGGGCAACTATGGCTACACCTTC CASSLQGNYGYTF
TRBJ2-3 TRBV4-2 - TRBD2 TGTGCCAGCAGCCAGGGGACTAGCGGGAGGGCAGATACGCAGTATTTT CASSQGTSGRADTQYF
TRBJ2-3 TRBV19 - - TGTGCCAGTAGTTCTAGCTTCACAGATACGCAGTATTTT CASSSSFTDTQYF
TRBJ2-3 TRBV5-1 - - TGCGCCAGCAGCTTGGCCAGGGCCCCTAGCACAGATACGCAGTATTTT CASSLARAPSTDTQYF
TRBJ2-7 TRBV5-6 - - TGTGCCAGCAGCTTGGGGTCTAGGCCTCCGCGGAACGAGCAGTACTTC CASSLGSRPPRNEQYF
TRBJ1-2 TRBV5-6 few TRBD1 TGTGCCAGCAGCCCAGCCGGGACAGGTCACGGGGGAGGCTACACCTTC CASSPAGTGHGGGYTF
TRBJ1-1 TRBV3-1/TRBV3-2 - TRBD1 TGTGCCAGCAGCCATAAGACGACAGGGGGCGGTGAAGCTTTCTTT CASSHKTTGGGEAFF
TRBJ1-4 TRBV30 few - TGTGCCTGGACCCAGGGGACTAATGAAAAACTGTTTTTT CAWTQGTNEKLFF
TRBJ2-3 TRBV7-9 - TRBD2 TGTGCCAGCAGCTCGGCGGCTAGCGGGAGGGGCACAGATACGCAGTATTTT CASSSAASGRGTDTQYF
TRBJ1-2 TRBV5-1 - TRBD1 TGCGCCAGCAGCCCGGGGACAGAAAACTATGGCTACACCTTC CASSPGTENYGYTF
TRBJ1-5 TRBV30 few - TGTGCCTGGAGTGACGGAGGGAATAATCAGCCCCAGCATTTT CAWSDGGNNQPQHF
TRBJ1-1 TRBV12-3/TRBV12-4 - - TGTGCCAGCAGTTTATCCCTCACTGAAGCTTTCTTT CASSLSLTEAFF
TRBJ2-1 TRBV9 - TRBD2 TGTGCCAGCAGCGTAGTGGGACTAGAGAATGAGCAGTTCTTC CASSVVGLENEQFF
TRBJ2-7 TRBV25-1 - - TGTGCCAGCAGTGATCCTAACAGGGTCTACGAGCAGTACTTC CASSDPNRVYEQYF
TRBJ1-1 TRBV3-1/TRBV3-2 - - TGTGCCAGCAGCCAATGGACCGGGGGGACTGAAGCTTTCTTT CASSQWTGGTEAFF
TRBJ2-2 TRBV6-6 few TRBD2 TGTGCCAGCAGTGTCCCGGCTAGCGGAGCCGGGGAGCTGTTTTTT CASSVPASGAGELFF
TRBJ2-1 TRBV7-8 - TRBD2 TGTGCCAGCAGCTCAAAGACTAGCGGGAGCTACAATGAGCAGTTCTTC CASSSKTSGSYNEQFF
TRBJ2-5 TRBV27 - TRBD2 TGTGCCAGCAGTTTATCAGTCACTAGCGGGAGGGACTTC CASSLSVTSGRDF
TRBJ2-7 TRBV5-4 - - TGTGCCAGCAGTTTAGAGCCTAGCGAAGACGAGCAGTACTTC CASSLEPSEDEQYF
TRBJ1-4 TRBV19 - TRBD1 TGTGCCAGTAGTATGGGGGACAGTTCTAATGAAAAACTGTTTTTT CASSMGDSSNEKLFF
TRBJ1-2 TRBV6-6 - TRBD1 TGTGCCAGCAGCCGATTCCTGGGGACAGGGGGTGCTAACTATGGCTACACCTTC CASSRFLGTGGANYGYTF
TRBJ2-1 TRBV6-5 - - TGTGCCAGCAGGATCCTCCGGGATGGGGAGCAGTTCTTC CASRILRDGEQFF
TRBJ1-5 TRBV12-3/TRBV12-4 - TRBD1 TGTGCCAGCAGTCCGAGACAGGGTCAGCCCCAGCATTTT CASSPRQGQPQHF
TRBJ2-1 TRBV5-5 few TRBD1 TGTGCCAGCAGCTTGCGCACAGGGGTCGCCTACAATGAGCAGTTCTTC CASSLRTGVAYNEQFF
TRBJ1-2 TRBV5-8 - TRBD1 TGTGCCAGCAGCTTGGATGGGACAGGCGGGTATGGCTACACCTTC CASSLDGTGGYGYTF
TRBJ2-3 TRBV5-1 - TRBD2 TGCGCCAGCAGCTTCGGGACTAGCGGGACAGGGGCCAGGACGCAGTATTTT CASSFGTSGTGARTQYF
TRBJ1-1 TRBV5-4 few TRBD1 TGTGCCAGCAGCGGAGAGGACAGGGTGGCTTTCTTT CASSGEDRVAFF
TRBJ1-2 TRBV30 - - TGTGCCTGGGAGGACAACTACTTTAACTATGGCTACACCTTC CAWEDNYFNYGYTF
TRBJ1-6 TRBV12-3/TRBV12-4 - - TGTGCCAGCAGGCGGGGGGTGAATTCACCCCTCCACTTT CASRRGVNSPLHF
TRBJ1-4 TRBV7-9 - - TGTGCCAGCAGCCGAGCCAGCGCAACTAATGAAAAACTGTTTTTT CASSRASATNEKLFF
TRBJ2-3 TRBV5-8 - TRBD2 TGTGCCAGCGGGCGAGCGGGAGGCCTGGATACGCAGTATTTT CASGRAGGLDTQYF
TRBJ2-3 TRBV11-3 - - TGTGCCAGCAGCTTGCAGACAGCTAGCACAGATACGCAGTATTTT CASSLQTASTDTQYF
TRBJ1-5 TRBV30 - TRBD1 TGTGCCTGGTCAGGACAGGGGGATCAGCCCCAGCATTTT CAWSGQGDQPQHF
TRBJ1-5 TRBV5-6 - TRBD1 TGTGCCAGCAGCCCCTGGACAGGGGAGGGTAATCAGCCCCAGCATTTT CASSPWTGEGNQPQHF
TRBJ2-5 TRBV28 - - TGTGCCAGCAGTTTAGTACAGGTCGTAAAGACCCAGTACTTC CASSLVQVVKTQYF
TRBJ2-3 TRBV5-1 once - TGCGCCAGCAGCGCAGTAGGAGGGCCAACGGATACGCAGTATTTT CASSAVGGPTDTQYF
TRBJ2-7 TRBV5-4 - TRBD1 TGTGCCAGCAGCTTGGGACAGGGGCCCCTCTACGAGCAGTACTTC CASSLGQGPLYEQYF
TRBJ2-2 TRBV15 - TRBD2 TGTGCCACCAGCACCCCTTCCTCGGCGGGAGAGCCCACCGGGGAGCTGTTTTTT CATSTPSSAGEPTGELFF
TRBJ2-1 TRBV5-1 - TRBD2 TGCGCCAGCAGCTTGGCCGGGACTAGCGGGTACTCCTACAATGAGCAGTTCTTC CASSLAGTSGYSYNEQFF
TRBJ1-4 TRBV19 - - TGTGCCAGTAGTATGCCCCTTTGGACAACTAATAATGAAAAACTGTTTTTT CASSMPLWTTNNEKLFF
TRBJ1-2 TRBV5-1 - - TGCGCCAGCAGCTTGGCCGGGGACACGGCGCGGGGCTACACCTTC CASSLAGDTARGYTF
TRBJ2-2 TRBV6-1 once - TGTGCCAGCAGTGAATTGGGGCCCGGGGAGCTGTTTTTT CASSELGPGELFF
TRBJ2-1 TRBV9 - TRBD2 TGTGCCAGCAGCGTAGAGCGGAGCGGGAGGGCCTTAGATGAGCAGTTCTTC CASSVERSGRALDEQFF
TRBJ1-3 TRBV30 - TRBD1 TGTGCCTGGAGCCTAGACAGGGTTTCTGGAAACACCATATATTTT CAWSLDRVSGNTIYF